This T cell receptor beta chain was recovered during a study of CD8 T cells in Susac syndrome. From blood CD8+ and CD4+ T cells, TCR beta sequences were generated. FACS was used to enrich TEMRA cells, whereas the CD8+ and CD4+ T cells were obtained by negative isolation. After extraction with the RNeasy kit, about 0.45 to 1 ug of the RNA was reverse transcribed using random hexamers. Multiplex PCR with immunoSEQ amplified the TCR beta CDR3 across 54 Vbeta and 13 Jbeta. TCRdb re-called the immunoSEQ multiplex PCR reads through MiXCR, storing one row per CDR3 protein. The sample has over 350,000 distinct CDR3 sequences, approximately 89% seen once. V was pared by 0 bases and J by 4 bases, with 12 bases between. Per the germline V gene, CDR1 is MGHRA and CDR2 is YSYEKL. This CDR3 contains 15 residues.

The sequencing sample was made of CD8+ T cells from PBMCs. The receptor was derived from a human donor with multiple sclerosis. The chain couples TRBV4-1 to TRBJ1-1; perhaps TRBD1 as D (5 bases). The CDR3 region is CASSQDRGSGTEAFF. As DNA, the CDR3 is TGCGCCAGCAGCCAAGACCGGGGGAGCGGCACTGAAGCTTTCTTT.